The rows below give T cell receptor beta chains drawn from one sample of a study of glioma-infiltrating T cells after dendritic cell vaccination. TCRdb's copy holds only in-frame clones and misses some; the assay was immunoSEQ multiplex PCR. The sample includes about 38,000 clones, about 80% of them seen just once. This specimen consisted of blood, obtained before dendritic cell vaccination. The receptors were gathered from a human donor with glioblastoma. The CDR3 runs from the conserved cysteine through the conserved F or W. The D gene is left open where the match is weak. Expanded clones get a size class; other rows say once, few or many, or leave the size out.

D	J	size	V	DNA	CDR3
.	TRBJ1-2	.	TRBV27	TGTGCCAGCCCTAGGCAGGGCCCCGCCTACGGCTACACCTTC	CASPRQGPAYGYTF
.	TRBJ2-7	.	TRBV4-1	TGCGCCAGCAGCCAACACTCCTCCTACGAGCAGTACTTC	CASSQHSSYEQYF
TRBD1	TRBJ1-5	.	TRBV19	TGTGCCAGTAGCCAGAGGGCCAGGGGGAGTCAGCCCCAGCATTTT	CASSQRARGSQPQHF
TRBD1	TRBJ2-7	.	TRBV7-9	TGTGCCAGCAGCTCCTTTGGGACAGGGGGCGGCGAGCAGTACTTC	CASSSFGTGGGEQYF
.	TRBJ1-3	.	TRBV2	TGTGCCAGCAGAGAGACAGTCTCTGGAAACACCATATATTTT	CASRETVSGNTIYF
TRBD1	TRBJ2-2	.	TRBV11-2	TGTGCCAGCGGCAGGGGGCAAGACGGGGAGCTGTTTTTT	CASGRGQDGELFF
TRBD1	TRBJ1-1	.	TRBV6-6	TGTGCCAGCAGCCCAAGCCGGGACAGGGGTGAAGCTTTCTTT	CASSPSRDRGEAFF
.	TRBJ1-5	.	TRBV7-2	TGTGCCAGCAGCTTACGGGGGGACAATCAGCCCCAGCATTTT	CASSLRGDNQPQHF
.	TRBJ2-3	.	TRBV9	TGTGCCAGCAGCGTAGAGGGCGGGGTAAGCACAGATACGCAGTATTTT	CASSVEGGVSTDTQYF
.	TRBJ1-1	.	TRBV5-4	TGTGCCAGCAGCTTGGGGGGCAGGGGCGTAAACACTGAAGCTTTCTTT	CASSLGGRGVNTEAFF
TRBD1	TRBJ2-2	medium-sized	TRBV11-2	TGTGCCAGCAGCCTACAGACAGGGGTCATGGGGGAGCTGTTTTTT	CASSLQTGVMGELFF
.	TRBJ1-2	once	TRBV7-3	TGTGCCAGCAGCCCAACCGGTCGCTATGGCTACACCTTC	CASSPTGRYGYTF
.	TRBJ1-2	.	TRBV4-3	TGCGCCAGCAGCCAAGATTGGGGGGAGGCTAACTATGGCTACACCTTC	CASSQDWGEANYGYTF
TRBD1	TRBJ2-5	.	TRBV19	TGTGCCAGTAGTATGGGGACAGGGAGGGAGACCCAGTACTTC	CASSMGTGRETQYF
.	TRBJ2-3	.	TRBV4-3	TGCGCCAGCAGCCAAGAGGGACACGCTATAGGCACAGATACGCAGTATTTT	CASSQEGHAIGTDTQYF
TRBD1	TRBJ1-5	.	TRBV19	TGTGCCAGTAGTCCGAGACAGGGGAATAGCAATCAGCCCCAGCATTTT	CASSPRQGNSNQPQHF
TRBD1	TRBJ2-4	.	TRBV6-5	TGTGCCAGCACCCAGGGGGTTCGGGCCAAAAACATTCAGTACTTC	CASTQGVRAKNIQYF
.	TRBJ2-7	.	TRBV7-9	TGTGCCAGCAGCACGACAGGACTCGAGCAGTACTTC	CASSTTGLEQYF
TRBD2	TRBJ2-3	.	TRBV7-2	TGTGCCAGCAGCTTCATTCTAGCGGGGGGCGCAGATACGCAGTATTTT	CASSFILAGGADTQYF
TRBD1	TRBJ2-7	.	TRBV7-9	TGTGCCAGCAGCTCACCGGGACAGGGGGCGTACGAGCAGTACTTC	CASSSPGQGAYEQYF
.	TRBJ1-2	.	TRBV4-1	TGCGCCAGCAGCCAAGAGGCGGACTCTGACTATGGCTACACCTTC	CASSQEADSDYGYTF
.	TRBJ2-1	.	TRBV4-2	TGTGCCAGCAGCCAAGAGTGGGGTGTAGGAGGCAATGAGCAGTTCTTC	CASSQEWGVGGNEQFF
TRBD1	TRBJ2-1	.	TRBV4-3	TGCGCCAGCAGCCACCATACCGGGACAGGCGACTACAATGAGCAGTTCTTC	CASSHHTGTGDYNEQFF
.	TRBJ2-3	.	TRBV9	TGTGCCAGCAGCCCGACAGATACGCAGTATTTT	CASSPTDTQYF
TRBD2	TRBJ2-5	.	TRBV5-1	TGCGCCAGCAGCTCAACTACCTCATTTCGGACTAGTTTGTACCAAGAGACCCAGTACTTC	CASSSTTSFRTSLYQETQYF
.	TRBJ1-1	.	TRBV6-5	TGTGCCAGCAGTTACTCGATCGGGGTGAACACTGAAGCTTTCTTT	CASSYSIGVNTEAFF
.	TRBJ1-5	.	TRBV6-1	TGTGCCAGCAGTGAAGACAGGTATAGCAATCAGCCCCAGCATTTT	CASSEDRYSNQPQHF
TRBD2	TRBJ2-2	.	TRBV9	TGTGCCAGCAGCGCCAGACTAGCGGGGGGACCCGGGGAGCTGTTTTTT	CASSARLAGGPGELFF
TRBD1	TRBJ2-6	.	TRBV19	TGTGCCAGTCGACAGGGCCAAGCCTCTGGGGCCAACGTCCTGACTTTC	CASRQGQASGANVLTF
TRBD2	TRBJ2-3	.	TRBV6-4	TGTGCCAGCAGTACTACTAGCGGGGGCACAGATACGCAGTATTTT	CASSTTSGGTDTQYF
TRBD1	TRBJ2-2	.	TRBV4-3	TGCGCCAGCAGCCGCGCCGGGACAGTCGGGGAGCTGTTTTTT	CASSRAGTVGELFF
TRBD1	TRBJ2-3	.	TRBV19	TGTGCCAGTAGTAAGACAGGGGGCTTTATTACAGATACGCAGTATTTT	CASSKTGGFITDTQYF
.	TRBJ2-7	.	TRBV6-1	TGTGCCAGCAGTGAAGGCTCAGGGAAGTCTAACGAGCAGTACTTC	CASSEGSGKSNEQYF
.	TRBJ2-7	.	TRBV7-3	TGTGCCAGCAGCTTAACGGGACTCGGAGGGGAGCAGTACTTC	CASSLTGLGGEQYF
.	TRBJ2-7	few	TRBV29-1	TGCAGCGTTGACCCGGACAACTCCTACGAGCAGTACTTC	CSVDPDNSYEQYF
TRBD1	TRBJ1-2	.	TRBV10-3	TGTGCCATCAGTGAACATCAGGGGGCGCGTTTCCGTAATGGCTACACCTTC	CAISEHQGARFRNGYTF
TRBD2	TRBJ2-1	.	TRBV5-4	TGTGCCAGCAGCTCCCGTCGGGGGGAGGCCTACAATGAGCAGTTCTTC	CASSSRRGEAYNEQFF
TRBD1	TRBJ1-2	few	TRBV7-2	TGTGCCAGCAGCTTAGCTACCCGGGACAGAATCGGCTATGGCTACACCTTC	CASSLATRDRIGYGYTF
TRBD1	TRBJ2-7	.	TRBV9	TGTGCCAGCAGCGTAGAGGTACAGGGGGCAAGCTACGAGCAGTACTTC	CASSVEVQGASYEQYF
.	TRBJ1-6	.	TRBV6-5	TGTGCCAGCAGTCAACATCTTTTACCCCTCCACTTT	CASSQHLLPLHF
TRBD1	TRBJ1-6	.	TRBV28	TGTGCCAGCAGTTTACTCTCCGTGAGGGACAGAAATAATTCACCCCTCCACTTT	CASSLLSVRDRNNSPLHF
TRBD1	TRBJ1-5	.	TRBV6-5	TGTGCCAGCAGTCGGACAGGGGCTAGCAATCAGCCCCAGCATTTT	CASSRTGASNQPQHF
.	TRBJ2-3	.	TRBV6-6	TGTGCCAGCACACTTCGGGGGGATACGCAGTATTTT	CASTLRGDTQYF
.	TRBJ2-3	.	TRBV4-1	TGCGCCAGCAGCCAAGCTCCCGGAGCCACAGATACGCAGTATTTT	CASSQAPGATDTQYF
.	TRBJ1-1	.	TRBV5-1	TGCGCCAGCAGTCCGGGAGGAGTTCTAGAGAACACTGAAGCTTTCTTT	CASSPGGVLENTEAFF
TRBD1	TRBJ2-7	.	TRBV6-5	TGTGCCAGCAGTTTATCCGGGACAGGATGCTACGAGCAGTACTTC	CASSLSGTGCYEQYF
TRBD2	TRBJ2-3	.	TRBV28	TGTGCCAGCAGTACTAGCGGGGGCGCCTCAGATACGCAGTATTTT	CASSTSGGASDTQYF
.	TRBJ2-2	.	TRBV5-1	TGCGCCAGCAGCTTGATTGGGGAGACCGGGGAGCTGTTTTTT	CASSLIGETGELFF
.	TRBJ1-1	.	TRBV7-2	TGTGCCAGCAGCTTAGAGGCGGGGATGAACACTGAAGCTTTCTTT	CASSLEAGMNTEAFF
TRBD1	TRBJ2-7	.	TRBV7-3	TGTGCCAGCAGCTCCGCCCCCAGGACAGGGAATAACGAGCAGTACTTC	CASSSAPRTGNNEQYF
TRBD1	TRBJ2-3	.	TRBV25-1	TGTGCCAGCAGTGATAAGAGGGGGCCCACCGGCACAGATACGCAGTATTTT	CASSDKRGPTGTDTQYF
TRBD2	TRBJ2-3	.	TRBV4-3	TGCGCCAGCAGCCAAGATCGTAGTAGCGGGGGCACAGATACGCAGTATTTT	CASSQDRSSGGTDTQYF